This note documents a single TCR beta chain sequence. The antigen it binds to is not known. The record has no base qualities; no much larger clone is one base away. The sample's time point label is to be understood as: persistent/refractory GD, antithyroid drugs over 5 years with positive TRAb. For both TCR sequencing and RNA sequencing, RNA was extracted from PBMCs using TRIzol. The diagnosis of Graves' disease followed American Thyroid Association guidelines. The patients came from an endocrinology department in Xi'an, China. From each patient, roughly 9 milliliters of peripheral blood was collected into an EDTA anticoagulant tube. Ficoll Paque Plus density gradient separation was used to isolate PBMCs, and no further T cell sorting was performed. An Agilent 2100 Bioanalyzer and agarose gel were used to check RNA quality, while a NanoDrop 2000 measured RNA concentration. This entry belongs to a study of regulatory T cells in long-lasting Graves disease (TCRdb year 2021). Regarding the research as a whole: To count as having persistent Graves' disease, a patient had to have received antithyroid drug treatment for over 5 years with TSH receptor autoantibodies remaining persistently positive. The study took place in China and was registered as a clinical trial. A total of approximately 35 samples were covered by TCR sequencing, comprising approximately 13 persistent and approximately 20 newly diagnosed Graves' disease patients. In the clinical cohort, patients with persistent Graves' disease had used antithyroid drugs for an average of about 10 years. Patients with persistent Graves' disease were compared with patients with newly diagnosed Graves' disease using TCR sequencing and RNA sequencing of peripheral blood.

Findings and caveats that apply to the study as a whole: The study examined only peripheral blood because the primary lesion, thyroid tissue, could not be accessed. Preferential use of TRBV28, TRBJ1-2 and TRBJ2-5 was observed in persistent disease, whereas TRBV20-1 and TRBJ2-1 were favored in newly diagnosed disease. Persistent patients shared more public clonotypes among themselves (around 3,000) than newly diagnosed patients did (over 900). Sequencing and analysis were limited to the TCR beta chain. As a limitation, the authors acknowledged that the small sample size may reduce accuracy. Compared with newly diagnosed patients, patients with persistent Graves' disease had lower TCR Shannon entropy and fewer highly expanded clones, which suggests clonal expansion.

The germline V gene specifies MNHEY as CDR1 and SVGEGT as CDR2. Trimming takes 2 bases off V and 4 bases off J; junction bases not matched to a gene: 4. Counted from cysteine to phenylalanine, this CDR3 has 14 amino acids. The retained sequence is limited to the CDR3, 42 bases, with the frame set at the first base. Library prep was done by multiplex PCR. Sequencing instrument: Illumina HiSeq 4000. To build TCR beta libraries, CDR3 regions were amplified by Arm-PCR using iRepertoire HTBI primers. Before sequencing, the PCR products underwent gel purification. In the source study's methods: A total of 60 to 80 TRBV and 14 TRBJ segments were identified across samples and were used for gene usage analysis of CDR3 amino acid clonotypes. Filtered high-quality paired reads were merged into contigs using COPE and FqMerger. BLAST was used to align contigs to IMGT TRBV, TRBD and TRBJ reference genes, with CDR3 defined following IMGT. Highly expanded clones were defined as clonotypes with a frequency above 0.1%. Shannon entropy was used to measure repertoire diversity, and the Gini coefficient was used to measure V-J evenness. A clonotype found in more than one individual was treated as public. The public reads were quality trimmed at Q25 with fastp and then assembled into clones with MiXCR by TCRdb, keeping productive beta chains. Each CDR3 protein appears once, grouped with its most common genes and DNA. The V and J calls here are based on TCRdb, not the publication. This sample has more than 300,000 distinct CDR3 sequences in its table, and around 20% of those were observed once. Approximately 31% of the sample is in the top ten clones.

The receptor's source is a female donor with Graves disease. The sequence is built from TRBV6-2 or TRBV6-3 and TRBJ1-1, with TRBD1 identical over 7 junction bases. This sample comprised peripheral blood mononuclear cells (PBMCs), obtained when the disease was refractory, from a patient treated with antithyroid drugs. The CDR3 region reads CASSYKGAGTEAFF. The base sequence is TGTGCCAGCAGTTACAAGGGGGCGGGCACTGAAGCTTTCTTT.